A single sample is the source of the 28 T cell receptor beta chains below, sequenced in a study of cytomegalovirus exposure and HLA in healthy donors. The study ran its PCR with 60 Vbeta and 13 Jbeta primers. Sequenced by immunoSEQ multiplex PCR; TCRdb stores in-frame clones only, minus some. Here the sample spans about 140,000 clones, roughly 78% being singletons. The source material was PBMCs. These TCRs come from a female donor in good health and CMV-seronegative.

V is TRBV30 and J is TRBJ2-1; 11 bases line up with TRBD2. This CDR3 has 17 residues. The germline V gene has CDR1 GTSNPN and CDR2 SVGIG (reference sequence). The J segment lost 8 bases and the V segment lost 0 bases, leaving 12 bases of the junction unmatched. DNA of the CDR3: TGTGCCTGGAGTGTACTAGTACTTAGCGGGGGGGCCCATGAGCAGTTCTTC. Translated: CAWSVLVLSGGAHEQFF.

The rearrangement uses TRBV7-9 and TRBJ1-2; D is ambiguous. The CDR3 consists of 11 residues. V lost 3 bases and J 4 bases, leaving 3 bases between the germline ends. CDR1 and CDR2 from the germline V gene are SEHNR and FQNEAQ (reference sequence). CDR3 loop: CASSFGYGYTF. As DNA, the CDR3 is TGTGCCAGCAGCTTCGGCTATGGCTACACCTTC.

About this clone: At one boundary the junction diverges from the germline segment, which might be a read error. This chain links TRBV29-1 with TRBJ1-2; 8 nucleotides line up with TRBD1. The CDR3 consists of 12 residues. Per germline, CDR1 SQVTM and CDR2 ANQGSEA. CDR3 nucleotide sequence: TGCAGCGCCCCGACAGGGGACTATGGCTACGCCTTC. It translates to CSAPTGDYGYAF.

The chain links TRBV7-2 to TRBJ2-7; D is unresolved. Trimming removed 4 bases at V and 2 bases at J, with 3 bases between. The CDR3 is 11 residues long. From germline, CDR1 is SGHTA and CDR2 FQGNSA. The CDR3 region is CASSCTYEQYF. In DNA form, the CDR3 reads TGTGCCAGCAGCTGTACCTACGAGCAGTACTTC.

This chain connects TRBV12-1 to TRBJ1-3. TRBV12-1 is assigned pseudogene status. The CDR3 sequence is 15 residues long. The CDR3 nucleotides are TGTGCCAGCAGCTTTGAATCTCTCTCTGGAAACACCATATATTTT. Translated, it gives CASSFESLSGNTIYF.

This sequence joins TRBV27 and TRBJ2-7; 7 nucleotides agree with TRBD1. Germline V gene sequence: CDR1 MNHEY, CDR2 SMNVEV (reference sequence). The CDR3 consists of 13 residues. Losses at the gene ends were 6 bases for V and 3 bases for J; bases not matched to a gene: 5. CDR3 in amino acids: CASRLTGDYEQYF. DNA of the CDR3: TGTGCCAGCAGACTCACAGGGGACTACGAGCAGTACTTC.

V and J are TRBV11-2 and TRBJ1-2, with 7 nucleotides matching TRBD1. V trimming: 4 bases; J trimming: 2 bases; junction bases outside the gene matches: 7. Germline CDR1 is SGHAT and CDR2 is FQNNGV. The CDR3 contains 15 residues. The CDR3, as DNA: TGTGCCAGCAGCTCCCAGGGGGTTCGGAACTATGGCTACACCTTC. Translation: CASSSQGVRNYGYTF. The full variable domain, in which reference TRBV11-2 and TRBJ1-2 provide the parts outside the CDR3, is EAGVAQSPRYKIIEKRQSVAFWCNPISGHATLYWYQQILGQGPKLLIQFQNNGVVDDSQLPKDRFSAERLKGVDSTLKIQPAKLEDSAVYLCASSSQGVRNYGYTFGSGTRLTVV.

The rearrangement links TRBV5-1 to TRBJ2-7, with D unresolved. V was clipped by 4 bases and J by 4 bases, with 18 bases between them. This CDR3 spans 15 amino acids. Germline-derived CDR1 and CDR2 are SGHRS and YFSETQ. CDR3 sequence reads: CASSPVRIGEYEQYF. The DNA of the CDR3 is TGCGCCAGCAGCCCCGTTCGGATCGGAGAGTACGAGCAGTACTTC.

This sequence joins TRBV21-1 and TRBJ1-1. TRBV21-1 is noted as a pseudogene. The CDR3 length is 14 residues. The CDR3 region is CASSKGEKNTEAFF. CDR3 DNA: TGTGCCAGCAGCAAAGGCGAAAAAAACACTGAAGCTTTCTTT.

This clone has more than one count but fewer than ten. J is TRBJ2-1 and V is TRBV7-3; a possible D gene is TRBD2 (5 bases). Germline values: CDR1 SGHTA, CDR2 FQGTGA. The CDR3 totals 14 residues. V gave up 5 bases and J gave up 9 bases, with 17 bases separating them. This CDR3 is CASSLASGLGEQFF. The CDR3 region has the DNA TGTGCCAGCAGCCTGGCCAGCGGCCTCGGTGAGCAGTTCTTC.

The chain carries TRBV19 and TRBJ1-1; tentative D call: TRBD1 (6 bases). The CDR3 totals 13 residues. Trimming pared 6 bases from V and 8 bases from J, leaving 16 bases between. Germline CDR1 and CDR2: LNHDA and SQIVND (reference sequence). The CDR3 nucleotides read TGTGCCAGTAGACCAATCCGGGGACAAGAAGCTTTCTTT. This codes for CASRPIRGQEAFF.

The chain employs TRBV13 and TRBJ1-1; tentative D call: TRBD1 (5 bases). Between the trimmed V and J ends, which lost 1 base and 8 bases, there was a span of 17 bases. Per the germline V gene, CDR1 is PRHDT and CDR2 is FYEKMQ (reference sequence). The CDR3 length is 15 residues. The CDR3 DNA reads TGTGCCAGCAGCTTAGAAGGGGTGGGGCGAGAGGAAGCTTTCTTT. Its translation is CASSLEGVGREEAFF.

The CDR3 protein is CASSLKGGPNEKLFF. The CDR3 DNA follows: TGTGCCAGCAGCCTAAAAGGAGGGCCTAATGAAAAACTGTTTTTT. The rearrangement links TRBV7-9 to TRBJ1-4; no clear D gene. The V gene's germline CDR1 is SEHNR and CDR2 FQNEAQ (reference sequence). Trimming stripped 5 bases from V and 3 bases from J, with 13 bases between. CDR3 length: 15 residues.

The chain recombines TRBV4-2 with TRBJ2-3; D is perhaps TRBD2 (6 bases). Germline lookup yields CDR1 LGHNA and CDR2 YNFKEQ. The ends were cut back, 1 base at V and 0 bases at J, with 11 bases in the middle. The CDR3 is 16 residues long. CDR3 DNA: TGTGCCAGCAGCCAAGGGGGCGGGACGAGCACAGATACGCAGTATTTT. It translates to CASSQGGGTSTDTQYF.

The genes are TRBV18 and TRBJ1-4, with TRBD1 matching 9 bases. Trimming cost V 3 bases and J 3 bases; bases outside gene matches: 5. Per the germline V gene, CDR1 is KGHSH and CDR2 is LQKENI. There are 16 residues in the CDR3. CDR3 nucleotide sequence: TGTGCCAGCTCACCGGGACAGGGCTGGGCTAATGAAAAACTGTTTTTT. Its translation is CASSPGQGWANEKLFF.

This chain links TRBV5-1 with TRBJ2-7; maybe TRBD1 (6 bases). This CDR3 spans 14 amino acids. The germline gives CDR1 SGHRS, CDR2 YFSETQ. The V and J ends lost 4 bases and 0 bases respectively, with 11 bases between them. The CDR3: CASSARDTSYEQYF. The CDR3 nucleotides read TGCGCCAGCAGCGCCAGGGACACCTCCTACGAGCAGTACTTC.

This clone occurred once. CDR3: CASSAGTSGSYNEQFF. The DNA for the CDR3 is TGTGCCAGCAGCGCAGGGACTAGCGGTTCCTACAATGAGCAGTTCTTC. This sequence joins TRBV7-2 and TRBJ2-1; TRBD2 aligns across 11 bases. The length of the CDR3 is 16 residues. Germline V gene sequence: CDR1 SGHTA, CDR2 FQGNSA. Trimming cost V 5 bases and J 1 base; bases outside gene matches: 4.

This chain joins TRBV27 and TRBJ2-1; 8 bases match TRBD2. This CDR3 spans 18 amino acids. CDR1 and CDR2 (germline): MNHEY, SMNVEV (reference sequence). The V gene end was trimmed by 6 bases and the J gene end by 8 bases; junction bases not matched to a gene: 21. Here the CDR3 DNA reads TGTGCCAGCAGGCCTAAATCCCCGGGACTAGTAGGGTTGGATGAGCAGTTCTTC. Translated: CASRPKSPGLVGLDEQFF.

The chain is built from TRBV28 and TRBJ1-2, with 8 bases lining up with TRBD1. Germline loops: CDR1 MDHEN, CDR2 SYDVKM. The trim removed 7 bases at V and 7 bases at J, leaving 8 bases unmatched. This CDR3 has 13 amino acids. CDR3: CASTADRVFGYTF. In DNA, the CDR3 is TGTGCCAGCACCGCGGACAGGGTCTTTGGCTACACCTTC.

The V gene is TRBV5-6, the J gene TRBJ2-5, with D perhaps matching TRBD1 (6 bases). The J call may not be correct, given that the DNA end is closer to TRBJ2-7. The CDR3 length is 13 residues. Germline V gives CDR1 SGHDT, CDR2 YYEEEE. CDR3 nucleotide sequence: TGTGCCAGCAGCTTGGTACAGGGTACCGAGCAGTACTTC. Its translation is CASSLVQGTEQYF.

This clone was seen once. This chain uses TRBV6-1 with TRBJ2-1, with 9 bases aligning to TRBD2. Unmatched junction bases numbered 5, after V lost 3 bases and J lost 5 bases. Germline V gives CDR1 MNHNS, CDR2 SASEGT. CDR3 size: 15 residues. The CDR3: CASSDGAGGHNEQFF. In nucleotides, the CDR3 is TGTGCCAGCAGTGATGGGGCGGGAGGGCACAATGAGCAGTTCTTC.

The V gene is TRBV6-5, the J gene TRBJ2-1; D remains unclear. There are 14 residues in the CDR3. Germline CDR1 MNHEY, CDR2 SVGAGI. V lost 0 bases, J lost 8 bases, and 11 bases lay in between. The CDR3 region has the DNA TGTGCCAGCAGTTACTCGGCCCTCGAAGATGAGCAGTTCTTC. The encoded protein is CASSYSALEDEQFF.

The V gene is TRBV28, the J gene TRBJ1-5, with D perhaps TRBD1 (5 bases). Germline lookup yields CDR1 MDHEN and CDR2 SYDVKM. With 6 bases removed from V and 2 bases from J, the gap between germline ends came to 17 bases. The CDR3 length is 16 residues. CDR3 bases: TGTGCCAGCAGCCCCGCGACAGCCCTGGGCAATCAGCCCCAGCATTTT. Translation: CASSPATALGNQPQHF.

In DNA form, the CDR3 reads TGTGCCAGCACGGGACAGGGTGTTTTCCGTGGCTACACCTTC. It yields the protein CASTGQGVFRGYTF. The V gene is TRBV25-1, the J gene TRBJ1-2; 9 nucleotides align to TRBD1. V shed 7 bases and J 7 bases; nucleotides not matched to a gene: 10. The CDR3 runs 14 residues. The germline CDR1 and CDR2 sequences are MGHDK and SYGVNS.

To note about this clone: This same CDR3 is encoded by further DNA sequences in the sample. The rearrangement uses TRBV5-1 and TRBJ2-7, with 13 bases identical to TRBD2. This CDR3 comprises 15 residues. Germline V gene sequence: CDR1 SGHRS, CDR2 YFSETQ. V shed 0 bases and J 4 bases; nucleotides not matched to a gene: 1. The CDR3 loop is CASSLGTSGSYEQYF. The CDR3 region has the DNA TGCGCCAGCAGCTTGGGGACTAGCGGGAGTTACGAGCAGTACTTC.

CDR3 in DNA: TGCAGCGTTTCCCAGCGGGAGACCGGGGAGCTGTTTTTT. Protein: CSVSQRETGELFF. The chain carries TRBV29-1 and TRBJ2-2; TRBD2 matches at 8 bases. From germline, CDR1 is SQVTM and CDR2 ANQGSEA. This CDR3 is built from 13 residues. The ends lost 5 bases at V and 5 bases at J; junction bases unmatched: 4.

The genes are TRBV19 and TRBJ1-1; TRBD1 matches at 9 bases. CDR1 LNHDA and CDR2 SQIVND come from the germline V gene (reference sequence). This CDR3 has 14 amino acids. V shed 5 bases and J 6 bases; nucleotides not matched to a gene: 7. The CDR3 region has the DNA TGTGCCAGTAGTCTACAGGGGGCGACCCCTGAAGCTTTCTTT. It is translated as CASSLQGATPEAFF.

V gene TRBV5-4 combines with J gene TRBJ1-1; D is uncertain. The CDR3 spans 15 residues. Germline-derived CDR1 and CDR2 are SGHNT and YYREEE (reference sequence). V dropped 4 bases and J dropped 0 bases, with 13 bases sitting between them. CDR3 sequence reads: CASSRDGNMNTEAFF. The CDR3, as DNA: TGTGCCAGCAGCCGAGACGGGAACATGAACACTGAAGCTTTCTTT.